These T cell receptor beta chains were read from a single sample in a study of T cell repertoires in cytomegalovirus infection. TCRdb itself ran the reads through MiXCR, one entry per CDR3 protein. The table records fewer than 950,000 distinct CDR3 sequences, around a third of them present only once. Antigen specificity for these receptors is unknown. The source was cultured CD8+ T cells from PBMCs, collected from culture after CMV antigen stimulation. The receptors come from a human donor in good health (CMV status not recorded). Some clones in this sample may be carry-over from other donors' samples. Both conserved end residues are part of each CDR3. Fields, in order: D gene, J gene, V gene, clone size, CDR3 protein, CDR3 DNA. The D gene is left open where the match is weak. Part of the rows lack a size; the others show once, few, many or a class for expanded clones.

d_call: .; j_call: TRBJ1-1; v_call: TRBV7-9; clone_size: .; cdr3_aa: CASSLNDFRTEAFF; cdr3_nt: TGTGCCAGCAGCTTGAACGACTTCCGGACTGAAGCTTTCTTT
d_call: TRBD2; j_call: TRBJ2-7; v_call: TRBV7-8; clone_size: .; cdr3_aa: CASSSPGLAGESYEQYF; cdr3_nt: TGTGCCAGCAGCTCCCCGGGACTAGCGGGGGAATCCTACGAGCAGTACTTC
d_call: .; j_call: TRBJ2-5; v_call: TRBV19; clone_size: few; cdr3_aa: CASRNRFILQETQYF; cdr3_nt: TGTGCCAGTAGGAACAGGTTCATTTTGCAAGAGACCCAGTACTTC
d_call: TRBD1; j_call: TRBJ1-1; v_call: TRBV6-6; clone_size: many; cdr3_aa: CASRVDRGLTPYTEAFF; cdr3_nt: TGTGCCAGCAGAGTTGACAGGGGACTTACACCCTACACTGAAGCTTTCTTT
d_call: .; j_call: TRBJ1-2; v_call: TRBV7-9; clone_size: .; cdr3_aa: CASSSPRAYGYTF; cdr3_nt: TGTGCCAGCAGCTCCCCCAGGGCCTATGGCTACACCTTC
d_call: TRBD1; j_call: TRBJ2-5; v_call: TRBV4-3; clone_size: .; cdr3_aa: CASSHRTGDETQYF; cdr3_nt: TGCGCCAGCAGCCACCGGACAGGGGATGAGACCCAGTACTTC
d_call: TRBD1; j_call: TRBJ1-5; v_call: TRBV7-8; clone_size: many; cdr3_aa: CASSRTGAHQPQHF; cdr3_nt: TGTGCCAGCAGCCGTACAGGGGCCCATCAGCCCCAGCATTTT
d_call: TRBD2; j_call: TRBJ2-2; v_call: TRBV7-4; clone_size: .; cdr3_aa: CVSSPTSGGPNTGELFF; cdr3_nt: TGTGTCAGCAGCCCCACTAGCGGGGGCCCTAACACCGGGGAGCTGTTTTTT
d_call: .; j_call: TRBJ1-3; v_call: TRBV7-4; clone_size: .; cdr3_aa: CASSLGTEISGNTIYF; cdr3_nt: TGTGCCAGCAGCTTAGGGACGGAAATCTCTGGAAACACCATATATTTT
d_call: .; j_call: TRBJ1-5; v_call: TRBV7-8; clone_size: many; cdr3_aa: CASSIAGLTSNQPQHF; cdr3_nt: TGTGCCAGCAGCATAGCGGGACTAACTAGCAATCAGCCCCAGCATTTT
d_call: TRBD1; j_call: TRBJ1-1; v_call: TRBV11-2; clone_size: .; cdr3_aa: CASSFWGQNMNTEAFF; cdr3_nt: TGTGCCAGCAGCTTTTGGGGACAGAACATGAACACTGAAGCTTTCTTT
d_call: TRBD1; j_call: TRBJ2-7; v_call: TRBV19; clone_size: .; cdr3_aa: CASSPYSGQSYEQYF; cdr3_nt: TGTGCCAGTAGTCCATACTCGGGACAGAGCTACGAGCAGTACTTC
d_call: .; j_call: TRBJ2-1; v_call: TRBV6-6; clone_size: .; cdr3_aa: CASSHYPDEQFF; cdr3_nt: TGTGCCAGCAGCCACTACCCCGATGAGCAGTTCTTC
d_call: .; j_call: TRBJ1-5; v_call: TRBV28; clone_size: few; cdr3_aa: CASSFEGTNQPQHF; cdr3_nt: TGTGCCAGCAGTTTTGAGGGGACCAATCAGCCCCAGCATTTT
d_call: TRBD1; j_call: TRBJ1-1; v_call: TRBV29-1; clone_size: .; cdr3_aa: CSVDAGGGTEAFF; cdr3_nt: TGCAGCGTTGATGCAGGGGGAGGAACTGAAGCTTTCTTT
d_call: .; j_call: TRBJ1-1; v_call: TRBV7-9; clone_size: few; cdr3_aa: CASGPRDKNTEAFF; cdr3_nt: TGTGCCAGCGGGCCCCGGGACAAGAACACTGAAGCTTTCTTT
d_call: .; j_call: TRBJ1-3; v_call: TRBV7-8; clone_size: .; cdr3_aa: CASAVARDGNTIYF; cdr3_nt: TGTGCCAGCGCCGTCGCAAGGGATGGAAACACCATATATTTT
d_call: TRBD1; j_call: TRBJ1-1; v_call: TRBV19; clone_size: .; cdr3_aa: CASTWFAGGTVTQLNTEAFF; cdr3_nt: TGTGCCAGTACCTGGTTCGCCGGAGGGACAGTGACCCAATTGAACACTGAAGCTTTCTTT
d_call: TRBD2; j_call: TRBJ2-5; v_call: TRBV7-3; clone_size: .; cdr3_aa: CASSLTGGPLETQYF; cdr3_nt: TGTGCCAGCAGCTTGACGGGGGGGCCTTTGGAGACCCAGTACTTC
d_call: TRBD1; j_call: TRBJ1-2; v_call: TRBV9; clone_size: once; cdr3_aa: CANSLRDRFGYTF; cdr3_nt: TGTGCCAACAGCCTCCGGGACAGGTTCGGCTACACCTTC
d_call: .; j_call: TRBJ1-1; v_call: TRBV15; clone_size: few; cdr3_aa: CATSRDRGFGQTEAFF; cdr3_nt: TGTGCCACCAGCAGAGATCGGGGGTTCGGACAGACAGAAGCTTTCTTT
d_call: .; j_call: TRBJ1-2; v_call: TRBV12-3/TRBV12-4; clone_size: .; cdr3_aa: CATLSYTF; cdr3_nt: TGTGCCACCCTATCTTACACCTTC
d_call: TRBD1; j_call: TRBJ2-2; v_call: TRBV12-3/TRBV12-4; clone_size: few; cdr3_aa: CASSDRAVRTGELFF; cdr3_nt: TGTGCCAGCAGTGACAGGGCAGTCCGAACCGGGGAGCTGTTTTTT
d_call: TRBD1; j_call: TRBJ1-5; v_call: TRBV6-6; clone_size: few; cdr3_aa: CASRATGGKSQPQHF; cdr3_nt: TGTGCCAGCAGGGCCACAGGGGGCAAGAGTCAGCCCCAGCATTTT
d_call: .; j_call: TRBJ1-1; v_call: TRBV4-2; clone_size: few; cdr3_aa: CASSQAAVTEAFF; cdr3_nt: TGTGCCAGCAGCCAGGCGGCGGTCACTGAAGCTTTCTTT
d_call: TRBD2; j_call: TRBJ2-1; v_call: TRBV6-4; clone_size: .; cdr3_aa: CAIEAGGEQFF; cdr3_nt: TGTGCCATCGAAGCGGGGGGCGAGCAGTTCTTC